The following is a TCR beta chain sequence with its context. Its antigen is unidentified. The data derive from a study of shared clonotypes between healthy human individuals. Study information: Plates per donor: three CD4 naive, three CD4 memory, two CD8 naive, one CD8 memory.

Repertoires were generated with immunoSEQ multiplex PCR, while TCRdb's copy carries only in-frame clones and drops some. In the table there are about 2,200,000 clones, more than 85% of which are singletons. Naive CD8 cells comprised CD45RO-negative, CCR7-positively selected cells, excluding terminally differentiated effector memory CD45RA+ cells. Regarding the study as a whole: Exclusively blood specimens were collected; tissue repertoires likely differ. What naive subsets generally showed was a larger estimated richness than memory subsets showed. Non-shared clonotypes had lower generation probabilities than clonotypes shared by all four sorted-subset donors.

The TCR originated in a man aged 18 to 35 in good health. Some clones in this sample may be carry-over from other donors' samples. Sequenced input: naive CD8+ T cells from PBMCs.

This CDR3 is CASSQPDGNYGYTF. The DNA for the CDR3 is TGCGCCAGCAGTCAGCCGGACGGTAACTATGGCTACACCTTC. V usage is TRBV23-1 and J usage is TRBJ1-2; the D is unclear. TRBV23-1 is given ORF status, its function remaining uncertain. The V end was cut by 3 bases, the J end by 1 base, with 9 bases between. CDR3 length equals 14 residues.